This T cell receptor (beta chain) came from a study of cytomegalovirus exposure and HLA in healthy donors. Findings and limits, study-wide: As a later analysis showed, a missense DCLRE1C variant was linked to trimming of TCR beta V- and J-genes. CMV serostatus was the sole immune exposure data available.

With respect to this clone: The antigen is unknown.

The V gene lost 7 bases and the J gene lost 2 bases, with 15 bases spanning the gap. This CDR3 spans 14 amino acids. Germline lookup yields CDR1 SGHRS and CDR2 YFSETQ. The PCR contained 60 Vbeta and 13 Jbeta primers. The table came from immunoSEQ multiplex PCR; TCRdb's copy has only in-frame clones and leaves some out. The sample lists approximately 54,000 clones, approximately 81% occurring once. This receptor was taken from a woman under 30 in good health and CMV-seronegative. The sequenced sample consisted of PBMCs. The rearrangement links TRBV5-1 to TRBJ1-1; the D is unclear. The CDR3: CASRPSALNTEAFF. CDR3 nucleotide sequence: TGCGCCAGCCGCCCTAGTGCGCTTAACACTGAAGCTTTCTTT.